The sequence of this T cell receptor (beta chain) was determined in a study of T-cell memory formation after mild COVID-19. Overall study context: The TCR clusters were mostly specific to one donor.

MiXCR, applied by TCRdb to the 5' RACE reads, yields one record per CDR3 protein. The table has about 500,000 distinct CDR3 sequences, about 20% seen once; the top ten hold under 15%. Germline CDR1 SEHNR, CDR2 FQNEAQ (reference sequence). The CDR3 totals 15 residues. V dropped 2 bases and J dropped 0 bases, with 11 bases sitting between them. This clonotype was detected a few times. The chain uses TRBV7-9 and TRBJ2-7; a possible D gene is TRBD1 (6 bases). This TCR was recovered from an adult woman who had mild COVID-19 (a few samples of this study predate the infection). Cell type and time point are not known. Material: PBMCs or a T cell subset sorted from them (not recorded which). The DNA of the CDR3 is TGTGCCAGCAGCTTAACAGGGTCGGGCTCCTACGAGCAGTACTTC. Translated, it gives CASSLTGSGSYEQYF. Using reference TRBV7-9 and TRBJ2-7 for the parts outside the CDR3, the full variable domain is DTGVSQNPRHKITKRGQNVTFRCDPISEHNRLYWYRQTLGQGPEFLTYFQNEAQLEKSRLLSDRFSAERPKGSFSTLEIQRTEQGDSAMYLCASSLTGSGSYEQYFGPGTRLTVT.